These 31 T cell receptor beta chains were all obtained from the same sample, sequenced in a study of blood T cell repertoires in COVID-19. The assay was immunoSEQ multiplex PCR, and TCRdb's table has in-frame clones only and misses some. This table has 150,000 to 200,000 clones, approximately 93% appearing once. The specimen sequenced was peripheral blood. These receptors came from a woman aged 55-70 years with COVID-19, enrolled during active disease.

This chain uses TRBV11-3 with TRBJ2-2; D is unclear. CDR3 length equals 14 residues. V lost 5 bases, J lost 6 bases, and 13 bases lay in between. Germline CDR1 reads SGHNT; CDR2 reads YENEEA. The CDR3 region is CASSPSRSPGELFF. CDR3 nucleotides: TGTGCCAGCAGCCCCTCCCGGAGTCCCGGGGAGCTGTTTTTT. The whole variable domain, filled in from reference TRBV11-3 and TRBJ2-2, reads EAGVVQSPRYKIIEKKQPVAFWCNPISGHNTLYWYLQNLGQGPELLIRYENEEAVDDSQLPKDRFSAERLKGVDSTLKIQPAELGDSAVYLCASSPSRSPGELFFGEGSRLTVL.

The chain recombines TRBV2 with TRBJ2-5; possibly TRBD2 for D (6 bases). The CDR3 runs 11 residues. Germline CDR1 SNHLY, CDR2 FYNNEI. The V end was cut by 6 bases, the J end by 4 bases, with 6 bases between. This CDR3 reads CASRGGETQYF. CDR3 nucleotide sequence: TGTGCCAGCAGGGGGGGAGAGACCCAGTACTTC.

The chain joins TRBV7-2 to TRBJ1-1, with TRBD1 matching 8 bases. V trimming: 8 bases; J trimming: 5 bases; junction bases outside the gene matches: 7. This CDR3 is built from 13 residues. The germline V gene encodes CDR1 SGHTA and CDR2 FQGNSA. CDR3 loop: CASSQGALTEAFF. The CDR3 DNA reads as TGTGCCAGCTCCCAGGGGGCCCTGACTGAAGCTTTCTTT. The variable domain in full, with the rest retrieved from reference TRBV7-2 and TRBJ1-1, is GAGVSQSPSNKVTEKGKDVELRCDPISGHTALYWYRQSLGQGLEFLIYFQGNSAPDKSGLPSDRFSAERTGGSVSTLTIQRTQQEDSAVYLCASSQGALTEAFFGQGTRLTVV.

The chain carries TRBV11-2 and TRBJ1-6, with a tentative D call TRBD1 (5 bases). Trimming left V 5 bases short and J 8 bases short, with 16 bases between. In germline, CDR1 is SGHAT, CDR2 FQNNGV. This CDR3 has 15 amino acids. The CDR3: CASSLGAVPDSPLHF. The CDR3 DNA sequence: TGTGCCAGCAGCCTAGGGGCCGTACCCGATTCACCCCTCCACTTT. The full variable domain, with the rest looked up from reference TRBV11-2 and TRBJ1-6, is EAGVAQSPRYKIIEKRQSVAFWCNPISGHATLYWYQQILGQGPKLLIQFQNNGVVDDSQLPKDRFSAERLKGVDSTLKIQPAKLEDSAVYLCASSLGAVPDSPLHFGNGTRLTVT.

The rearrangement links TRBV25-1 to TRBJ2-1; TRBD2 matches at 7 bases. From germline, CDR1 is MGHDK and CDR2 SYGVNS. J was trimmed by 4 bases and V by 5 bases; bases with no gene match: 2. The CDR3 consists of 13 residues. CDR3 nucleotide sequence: TGTGCCAGCAGTATGGGGGGGTACAATGAGCAGTTCTTC. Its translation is CASSMGGYNEQFF.

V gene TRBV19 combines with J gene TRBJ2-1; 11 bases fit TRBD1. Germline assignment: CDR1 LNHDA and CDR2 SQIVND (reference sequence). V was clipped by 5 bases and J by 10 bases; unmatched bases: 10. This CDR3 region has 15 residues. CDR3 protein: CASSAQTRTGGEQFF. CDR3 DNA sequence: TGTGCCAGTAGTGCTCAAACTCGGACAGGGGGCGAGCAGTTCTTC.

The CDR3 sequence is CASSLIASTGDSNYGYTF. In nucleotides, the CDR3 is TGCGCCAGCAGCTTGATCGCTTCTACGGGGGACTCTAACTATGGCTACACCTTC. The chain couples TRBV5-1 to TRBJ1-2; D is possibly TRBD1 (5 bases). Trimming pared 1 base from V and 0 bases from J, leaving 19 bases between. CDR1 is SGHRS, CDR2 YFSETQ, per germline. This CDR3 contains 18 residues.

The CDR3 spells CASSLGTSVQETQYF. The CDR3 DNA follows: TGTGCCAGCAGCTTAGGGACTAGCGTACAAGAGACCCAGTACTTC. The chain links TRBV7-2 to TRBJ2-5, with TRBD2 matching over 9 bases. The CDR3 consists of 15 residues. V lost 1 base and J lost 2; bases outside the gene matches: 2. The V gene's germline CDR1 is SGHTA and CDR2 FQGNSA.

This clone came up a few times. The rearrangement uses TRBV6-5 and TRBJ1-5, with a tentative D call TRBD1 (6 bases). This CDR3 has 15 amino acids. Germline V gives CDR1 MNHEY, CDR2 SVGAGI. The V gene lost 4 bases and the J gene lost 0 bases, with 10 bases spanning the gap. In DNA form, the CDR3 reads TGTGCCAGCAGTTCACAGGGATTTAGCAATCAGCCCCAGCATTTT. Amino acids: CASSSQGFSNQPQHF.

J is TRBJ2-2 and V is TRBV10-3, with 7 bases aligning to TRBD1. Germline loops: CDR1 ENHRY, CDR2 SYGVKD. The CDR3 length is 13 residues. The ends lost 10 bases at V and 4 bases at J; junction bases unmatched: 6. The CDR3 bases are TGTGCCACAAGCCCAGGGGGCACCGGGGAGCTGTTTTTT. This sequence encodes CATSPGGTGELFF.

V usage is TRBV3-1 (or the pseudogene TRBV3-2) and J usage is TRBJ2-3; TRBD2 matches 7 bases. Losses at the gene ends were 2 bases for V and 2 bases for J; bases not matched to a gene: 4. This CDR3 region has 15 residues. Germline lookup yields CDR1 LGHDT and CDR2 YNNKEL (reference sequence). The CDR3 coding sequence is TGTGCCAGCAGCCAACAAGCGGGGTACACAGATACGCAGTATTTT. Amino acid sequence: CASSQQAGYTDTQYF.

CDR3 nucleotides: TGTGCCTGGACTCCGACTCCCTACAATGAGCAGTTCTTC. This translates into CAWTPTPYNEQFF. The chain joins TRBV30 to TRBJ2-1; no clear D gene. The CDR3 runs to 13 residues. CDR1 and CDR2 from the germline V gene are GTSNPN and SVGIG (reference sequence). Trimming pared 4 bases from V and 2 bases from J, leaving 9 bases between.

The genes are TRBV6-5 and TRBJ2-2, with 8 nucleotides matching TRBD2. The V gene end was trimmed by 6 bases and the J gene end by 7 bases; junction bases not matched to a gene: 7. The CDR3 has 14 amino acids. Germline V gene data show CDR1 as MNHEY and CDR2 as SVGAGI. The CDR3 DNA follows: TGTGCCAGCAGGCCGGCGGGGGGCATCGGGGAGCTGTTTTTT. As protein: CASRPAGGIGELFF.

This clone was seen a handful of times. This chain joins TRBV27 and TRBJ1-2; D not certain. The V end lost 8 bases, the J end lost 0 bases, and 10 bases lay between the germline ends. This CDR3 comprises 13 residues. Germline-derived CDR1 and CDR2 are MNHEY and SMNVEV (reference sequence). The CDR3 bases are TGTGCCAGCTACAGCAATCCTAACTATGGCTACACCTTC. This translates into CASYSNPNYGYTF.

The CDR3 DNA is TGTGCCAGCAGTGACTCAACAGGGCTTGGCTACACCTTC. Amino acid sequence: CASSDSTGLGYTF. This chain joins TRBV6-4 and TRBJ1-2, with D possibly being TRBD1 (6 bases). Germline lookup yields CDR1 MRHNA and CDR2 SNTAGT. Trimming cost V 0 bases and J 7 bases, with 9 bases left between them. The CDR3 is 13 residues long.

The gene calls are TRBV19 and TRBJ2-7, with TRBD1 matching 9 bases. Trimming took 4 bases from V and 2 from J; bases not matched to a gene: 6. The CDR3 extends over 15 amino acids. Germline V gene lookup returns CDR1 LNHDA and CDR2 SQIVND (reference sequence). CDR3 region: CASSKGQGPTYEQYF. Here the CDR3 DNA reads TGTGCCAGTAGTAAGGGACAGGGCCCTACCTACGAGCAGTACTTC.

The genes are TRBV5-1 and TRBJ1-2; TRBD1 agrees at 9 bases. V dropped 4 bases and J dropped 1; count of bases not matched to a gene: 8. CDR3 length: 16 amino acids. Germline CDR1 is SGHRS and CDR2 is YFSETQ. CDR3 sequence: CASSLDPGQGNYGYTF. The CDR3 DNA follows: TGCGCCAGCAGCCTTGATCCGGGACAGGGTAACTATGGCTACACCTTC.

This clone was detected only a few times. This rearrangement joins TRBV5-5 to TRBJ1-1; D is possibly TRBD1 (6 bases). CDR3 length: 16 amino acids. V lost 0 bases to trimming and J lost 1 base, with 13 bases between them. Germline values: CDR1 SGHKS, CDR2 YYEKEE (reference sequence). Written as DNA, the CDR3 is TGTGCCAGCAGCTTGGACGCCAGGGGCCAGAACACTGAAGCTTTCTTT. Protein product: CASSLDARGQNTEAFF.

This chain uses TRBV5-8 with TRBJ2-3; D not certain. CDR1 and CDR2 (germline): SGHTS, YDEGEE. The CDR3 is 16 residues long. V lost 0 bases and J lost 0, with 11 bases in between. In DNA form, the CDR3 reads TGTGCCAGCAGCTTGGCGTCCGCAACTAGCACAGATACGCAGTATTTT. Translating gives CASSLASATSTDTQYF.

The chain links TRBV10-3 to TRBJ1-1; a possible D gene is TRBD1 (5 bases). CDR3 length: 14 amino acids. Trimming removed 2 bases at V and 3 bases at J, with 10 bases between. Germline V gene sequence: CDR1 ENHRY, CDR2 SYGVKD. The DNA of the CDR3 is TGTGCCATCAGTGAGGAAGGGGTGTACACTGAAGCTTTCTTT. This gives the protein CAISEEGVYTEAFF.

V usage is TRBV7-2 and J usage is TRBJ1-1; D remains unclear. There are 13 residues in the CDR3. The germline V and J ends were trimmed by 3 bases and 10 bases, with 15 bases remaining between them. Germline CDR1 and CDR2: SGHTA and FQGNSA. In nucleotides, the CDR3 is TGTGCCAGCAGCTTTTATCCGACGGAGCGAGCTTTCTTT. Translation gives CASSFYPTERAFF.

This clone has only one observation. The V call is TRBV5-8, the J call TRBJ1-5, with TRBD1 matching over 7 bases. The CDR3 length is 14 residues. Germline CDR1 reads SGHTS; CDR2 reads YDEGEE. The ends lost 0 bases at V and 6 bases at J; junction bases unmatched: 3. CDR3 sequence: CASSLGQGGQPQHF. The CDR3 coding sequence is TGTGCCAGCAGCTTGGGACAGGGAGGTCAGCCCCAGCATTTT.

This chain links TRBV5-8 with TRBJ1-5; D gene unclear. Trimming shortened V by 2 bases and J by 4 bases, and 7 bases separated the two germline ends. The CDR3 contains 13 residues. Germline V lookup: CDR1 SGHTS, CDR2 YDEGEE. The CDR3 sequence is CASSFTANQPQHF. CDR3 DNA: TGTGCCAGCAGCTTTACCGCGAATCAGCCCCAGCATTTT.

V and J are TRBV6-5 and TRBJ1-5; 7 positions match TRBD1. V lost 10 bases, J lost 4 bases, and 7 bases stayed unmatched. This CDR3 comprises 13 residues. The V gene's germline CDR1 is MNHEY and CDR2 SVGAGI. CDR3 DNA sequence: TGTGCCACCCAGGGGGTCTGGAATCAGCCCCAGCATTTT. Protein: CATQGVWNQPQHF.

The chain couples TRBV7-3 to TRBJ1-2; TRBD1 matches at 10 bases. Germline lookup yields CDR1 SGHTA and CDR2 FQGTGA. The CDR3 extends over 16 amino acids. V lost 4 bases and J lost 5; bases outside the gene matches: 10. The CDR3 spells CASSSTRTGGEYGYTF. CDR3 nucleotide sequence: TGTGCCAGCAGCTCCACCCGGACAGGGGGGGAGTATGGCTACACCTTC.

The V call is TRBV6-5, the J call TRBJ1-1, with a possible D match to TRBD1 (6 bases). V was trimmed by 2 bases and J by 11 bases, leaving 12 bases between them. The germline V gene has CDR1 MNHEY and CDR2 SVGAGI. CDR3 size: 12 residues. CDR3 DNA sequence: TGTGCCAGCAGTTACGTCAGGGGCAAGGCTTTCTTT. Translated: CASSYVRGKAFF.

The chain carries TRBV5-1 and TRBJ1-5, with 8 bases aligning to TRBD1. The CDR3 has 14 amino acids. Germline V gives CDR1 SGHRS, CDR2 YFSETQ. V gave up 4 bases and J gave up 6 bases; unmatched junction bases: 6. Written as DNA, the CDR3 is TGCGCCAGCAGCCCGGACAGGGAAGGTCAGCCCCAGCATTTT. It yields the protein CASSPDREGQPQHF.

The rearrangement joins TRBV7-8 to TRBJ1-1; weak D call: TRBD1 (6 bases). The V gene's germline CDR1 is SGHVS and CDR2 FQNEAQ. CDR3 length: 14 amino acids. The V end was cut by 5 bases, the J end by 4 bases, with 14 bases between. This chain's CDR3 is CASSPAQGSTEAFF. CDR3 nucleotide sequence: TGTGCCAGCAGCCCGGCCCAGGGGTCCACTGAAGCTTTCTTT.

CDR3 nucleotide sequence: TGTGCCAGCAGCCGTGCCGGGACAGGGGAGAGAGAGACCCAGTACTTC. Residues: CASSRAGTGERETQYF. The chain carries TRBV11-2 and TRBJ2-5; 10 nucleotides agree with TRBD1. Germline V gene lookup returns CDR1 SGHAT and CDR2 FQNNGV. CDR3 length: 16 residues. The trim removed 5 bases at V and 4 bases at J, leaving 10 bases unmatched.

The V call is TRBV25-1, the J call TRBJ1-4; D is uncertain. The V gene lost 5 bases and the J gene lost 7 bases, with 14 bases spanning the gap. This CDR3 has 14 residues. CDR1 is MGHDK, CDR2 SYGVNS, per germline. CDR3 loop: CASSFMGSSEKLFF. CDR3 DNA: TGTGCCAGCAGTTTTATGGGGAGCAGTGAAAAACTGTTTTTT.

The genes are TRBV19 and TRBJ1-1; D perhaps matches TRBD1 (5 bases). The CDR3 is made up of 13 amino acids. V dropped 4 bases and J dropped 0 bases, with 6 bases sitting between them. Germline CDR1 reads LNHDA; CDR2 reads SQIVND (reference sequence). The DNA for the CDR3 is TGTGCCAGTAGTAACAGGCTGAACACTGAAGCTTTCTTT. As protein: CASSNRLNTEAFF.